What follows are 10 T cell receptor beta chains derived from one specimen sequenced in a study. TCRdb reprocessed the reads via MiXCR and lists one record per CDR3 protein. The sample shows some 15,000 distinct CDR3 sequences, 30% to 40% of them seen only once. Sequencing was performed on blood. All receptors derive from a human donor.

The count of this clonotype is one. The chain has TRBV4-2 and TRBJ2-1, with D possibly being TRBD2 (6 bases). Germline assignment: CDR1 LGHNA and CDR2 YNFKEQ. V lost 6 bases and J 9 bases, leaving 36 bases between the germline ends. The CDR3 runs to 20 residues. The CDR3 region is CASSSISGRHGGRPSPEQFF. The DNA for the CDR3 is TGTGCCAGCAGTTCGATAAGCGGCCGCCATGGAGGGAGGCCATCTCCTGAGCAGTTCTTC.

This clonotype is medium-sized (0.01 to 0.1%). For the CDR3, the DNA is TGTGCCAGCTCCCTGTTTGATACGCAGTATTTT. This encodes CASSLFDTQYF. This rearrangement joins TRBV18 to TRBJ2-3; D remains unclear. The CDR3 runs 11 residues. Germline CDR1 reads KGHSH; CDR2 reads LQKENI. V was trimmed by 6 bases and J by 6 bases, leaving 7 bases between them.

This clonotype was seen many times. The chain combines TRBV18 with TRBJ1-3; D unresolved. Germline CDR1 is KGHSH and CDR2 is LQKENI. The CDR3 contains 17 residues. V lost 2 bases to trimming and J lost 0 bases, with 14 bases between them. This chain's CDR3 is CASSPSEVPNSGNTIYF. The CDR3, as DNA: TGTGCCAGCTCACCATCGGAGGTTCCCAACTCTGGAAACACCATATATTTT.

By frequency in the sample, this clonotype is large (0.1 to 1%). The chain joins TRBV27 to TRBJ2-3; D unclear. The J call may be incorrect, as the DNA end agrees better with TRBJ2-5. Looked up from germline, CDR1 is MNHEY and CDR2 is SMNVEV (reference sequence). The CDR3 consists of 14 residues. CDR3 sequence: CASSLQETGETQYF. CDR3 nucleotide sequence: TGTGCCAGCAGTTTACAGGAGACGGGAGAGACCCAGTACTTC.

This clonotype has at least ten counts. The rearrangement uses TRBV4-3 and TRBJ1-2; 9 positions match TRBD1. CDR3 length: 17 residues. Germline values: CDR1 LGHNA, CDR2 YSLEER. With 2 bases clipped from V and 2 bases from J, the junction kept 9 bases outside the gene matches. This CDR3 is CASSQSLGTGINYGYTF. Here the CDR3 DNA reads TGCGCCAGCAGCCAATCTCTCGGGACAGGGATCAACTATGGCTACACCTTC.

As concerns this clonotype: The CDR3 does not end in the conserved phenylalanine or tryptophan, so this is likely a read error. This rearrangement joins TRBV4-2 to TRBJ1-1; TRBD1 is a possible D gene (5 bases). V lost 5 bases and J 2 bases, leaving 15 bases between the germline ends. CDR1 LGHNA and CDR2 YNFKEQ come from the germline V gene. The CDR3 totals 15 residues. Here the CDR3 reads CASSGGDAGNTEAFL. CDR3 bases: TGTGCCAGCAGCGGAGGGGACGCGGGCAACACTGAAGCTTTCTTG.

This clonotype was found many times. The chain employs TRBV4-3 and TRBJ2-7; 10 bases line up with TRBD1. CDR1 is LGHNA and CDR2 is YSLEER in the germline V gene. The CDR3 spans 16 residues. V gave up 1 base and J gave up 4 bases; unmatched junction bases: 7. CDR3 in DNA: TGCGCCAGCAGCCAAGTCCTGGAGGGACAGGGGTACGAGCAGTACTTC. Its translation is CASSQVLEGQGYEQYF.

In this sample, this clonotype is medium-sized. The CDR3 here is CASSQDQGTGDYEQYF. DNA for the CDR3: TGCGCCAGCAGCCAAGACCAAGGGACAGGGGACTACGAGCAGTACTTC. The genes are TRBV4-3 and TRBJ2-7; 10 positions agree with TRBD1. This CDR3 has 16 amino acids. Germline CDR1 LGHNA, CDR2 YSLEER. After removal of 0 bases from V and 3 bases from J, the junction contained 5 bases not matched to a gene.

There are many counts of this clonotype. The DNA for the CDR3 is TGCGCCAGCAGCCAAGATTTTCGAGGGGCGCTTTTCTACGAGCAGTACTTC. As protein: CASSQDFRGALFYEQYF. The V call is TRBV4-3, the J call TRBJ2-7, with D possibly called TRBD1 or TRBD2 (5 bases each). Trimming pared 0 bases from V and 3 bases from J, leaving 18 bases between. The V gene's germline CDR1 is LGHNA and CDR2 YSLEER. The CDR3 contains 17 residues.

The chain uses TRBV20-1 and TRBJ2-5, with 7 bases matching TRBD2. This CDR3 has 13 amino acids. Germline values: CDR1 DFQATT, CDR2 SNEGSKA (reference sequence). Trimming cost V 5 bases and J 4 bases; bases outside gene matches: 7. The CDR3 loop is CSASRLARETQYF. Written as DNA, the CDR3 is TGCAGTGCTTCTAGACTAGCTAGAGAGACCCAGTACTTC.